This T cell receptor (beta chain) derives from a study of blood T cell repertoires in COVID-19. Study at large: The origin of the acute and convalescent COVID-19 samples was the United States, Italy and Spain.

A Seattle source enrolled patients during active infection and followed them longitudinally. V shed 5 bases, J shed 5 bases, and the junction held 9 bases outside the gene matches. The CDR3 loop spans 14 amino acids. CDR1 and CDR2 from the germline V gene are LNHDA and SQIVND (reference sequence). The assay was immunoSEQ multiplex PCR, and TCRdb's table has in-frame clones only and misses some. This sample carries approximately 330,000 clones, 87% of them seen once, and the ten largest clones take approximately 9.3%. The table lists this clone with a few counts. The TCR originated in a man aged 25-45 years with COVID-19, enrolled during active disease. This chain links TRBV19 with TRBJ2-7; 7 nucleotides align to TRBD1. The sample was peripheral blood. The CDR3, as DNA: TGTGCCAGTAGTCCACAGGGGACGAGGAACGAGCAGTACTTC. Its protein is CASSPQGTRNEQYF.